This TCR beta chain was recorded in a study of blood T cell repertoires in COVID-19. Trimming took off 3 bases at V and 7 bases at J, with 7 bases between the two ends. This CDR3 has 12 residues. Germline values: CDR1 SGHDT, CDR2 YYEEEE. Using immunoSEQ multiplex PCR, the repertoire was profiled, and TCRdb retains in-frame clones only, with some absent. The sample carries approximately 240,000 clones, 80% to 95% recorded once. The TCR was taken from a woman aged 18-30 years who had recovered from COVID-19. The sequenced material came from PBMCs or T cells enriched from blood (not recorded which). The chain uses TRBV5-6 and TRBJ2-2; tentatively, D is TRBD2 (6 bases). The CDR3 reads CASSSGGGELFF. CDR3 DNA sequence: TGTGCCAGCAGCTCCGGGGGCGGGGAGCTGTTTTTT.